This TCR beta chain was sequenced in a study of early stage breast cancer tumors. The germline V gene has CDR1 SGHDT and CDR2 YYEEEE. This CDR3 spans 15 amino acids. Trimming at V came to 4 bases and at J to 4 bases, leaving 8 bases not matched to a gene. Findings and limits, study-wide: Enriched TCRB sequences shared across patients were mostly commonly generated sequences.

Comment on this clone: The antigen is undetermined.

Each sample had two DNA replicates, 0.5 ug blood or around 1.5 ug tissue. Using immunoSEQ multiplex PCR, the repertoire was profiled, and TCRdb retains in-frame clones only, with some absent. The sample holds 25,000 to 30,000 clones; roughly 50% are singletons and the top ten take 8.5%. The sequenced material came from breast tumor tissue. This receptor was obtained from a person aged 45 to 59 with breast cancer. The chain employs TRBV5-6 and TRBJ2-1, with TRBD1 identical over 7 bases. The CDR3 DNA is TGTGCCAGCAGCCTACGGGACAGTTATTACAATGAGCAGTTCTTC. This codes for CASSLRDSYYNEQFF.